This TCR beta chain is from a study of T cells in Graves' hyperthyroidism and ophthalmopathy. Study results and caveats: Also found in blood were most expanded thyroid clonotypes above 0.001.

Patients were excluded for uncontrolled infection, other autoimmune disease, pregnancy or lactation. Out of approximately 10 ml of fresh peripheral blood came the PBMCs. Germline loops: CDR1 MDHEN, CDR2 SYDVKM. The J segment lost 3 bases and the V segment lost 5 bases, leaving 9 bases of the junction unmatched. The CDR3 runs 16 residues. Amplified TCR beta CDR3 regions derived from RNA transcripts. TCR CDR3 underwent first-round RT-PCR with the HTBI primer set. TCRdb independently ran MiXCR on the multiplex PCR reads; one entry per CDR3 protein. The profile shows a few hundred thousand distinct CDR3 sequences, 15% of them singletons. Ten or more counts support this clonotype. The antigen is not known.

The sequencing input was blood. The sequence derives from a woman younger than 45 with Graves' hyperthyroidism. V is TRBV28 and J is TRBJ2-7, with TRBD2 matching over 11 bases. Written as DNA, the CDR3 is TGTGCCAGCAGTATTAGCGGGAGGGCCGCCTTCTACGAGCAGTACTTC. Translation gives CASSISGRAAFYEQYF. The variable domain in full, completed from reference TRBV28 and TRBJ2-7, reads DVKVTQSSRYLVKRTGEKVFLECVQDMDHENMFWYRQDPGLGLRLIYFSYDVKMKEKGDIPEGYSVSREKKERFSLILESASTNQTSMYLCASSISGRAAFYEQYFGPGTRLTVT.